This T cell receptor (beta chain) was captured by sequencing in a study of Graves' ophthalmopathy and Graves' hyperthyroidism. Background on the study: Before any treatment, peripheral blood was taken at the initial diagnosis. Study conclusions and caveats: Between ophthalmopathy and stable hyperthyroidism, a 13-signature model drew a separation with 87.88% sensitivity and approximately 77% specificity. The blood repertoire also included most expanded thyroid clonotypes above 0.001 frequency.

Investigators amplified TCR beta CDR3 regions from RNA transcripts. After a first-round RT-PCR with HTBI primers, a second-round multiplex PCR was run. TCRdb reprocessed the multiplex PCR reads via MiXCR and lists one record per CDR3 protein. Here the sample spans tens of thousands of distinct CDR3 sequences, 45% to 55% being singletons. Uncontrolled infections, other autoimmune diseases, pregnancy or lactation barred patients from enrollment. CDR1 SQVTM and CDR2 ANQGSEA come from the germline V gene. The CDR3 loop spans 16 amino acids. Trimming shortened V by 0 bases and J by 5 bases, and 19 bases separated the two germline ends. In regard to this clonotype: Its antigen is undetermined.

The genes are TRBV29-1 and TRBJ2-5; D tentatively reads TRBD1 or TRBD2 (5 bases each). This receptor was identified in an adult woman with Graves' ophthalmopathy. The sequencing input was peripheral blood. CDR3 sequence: CSVEDHREGTGETQYF. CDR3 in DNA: TGCAGCGTTGAAGATCACCGGGAAGGGACCGGGGAGACCCAGTACTTC.